Below, 22 T cell receptor beta chains from the same sample are listed, as sequenced in a study of blood T cells in healthy people across ages. A second roughly 6 to 12 cycle PCR used barcoded and J-beta primers. From the 5' RACE reads, TCRdb called clonotypes with MiXCR, one entry per CDR3 protein. This table has 750,000 to 1,000,000 distinct CDR3 sequences, 25% to 35% appearing once. These data also formed part of another study, on T cells of mothers and their children.

The sample was blood. These receptors all stem from a woman aged 40 to 50 in good health.

Regarding this clonotype: Given a much more abundant clone one base away, this may be a read error. The V call is TRBV13, the J call TRBJ2-3; 9 nucleotides match TRBD1. CDR3 length equals 16 residues. Germline V gives CDR1 PRHDT, CDR2 FYEKMQ (reference sequence). This chain's CDR3 is CASSALQGAFRDAQYF. CDR3 nucleotides: TGTGCCAGCAGCGCACTACAGGGGGCGTTTAGAGATGCGCAGTATTTT.

The V call is TRBV12-3 or TRBV12-4, the J call TRBJ2-1; D not certain. The V and J ends lost 5 bases and 0 bases respectively, with 14 bases between them. The CDR3 sequence is 16 residues long. Written as DNA, the CDR3 is TGTGCCAGCAGTCCCACGGCTGGCAGCTCCTACAATGAGCAGTTCTTC. It codes for CASSPTAGSSYNEQFF.

This clonotype occurred a few times. A much larger clone is a single base away; this may be a read error. The rearrangement joins TRBV7-2 to TRBJ2-5; D gene ambiguous. The DNA matches TRBJ2-1 better at its end, which makes the J call doubtful. This CDR3 has 12 amino acids. Germline CDR1 reads SGHTA; CDR2 reads FQGNSA. The DNA of the CDR3 is TGTGCCAGCAGCTTACCGGCAGAGACCCAGTTCTTC. The encoded protein is CASSLPAETQFF.

This clonotype was observed a few times. This chain joins TRBV7-9 and TRBJ2-7, with a possible D match to TRBD1 (6 bases). V was trimmed by 0 bases and J by 0 bases, leaving 18 bases between them. Germline lookup yields CDR1 SEHNR and CDR2 FQNEAQ (reference sequence). This CDR3 spans 18 amino acids. The CDR3 reads CASSLARGGGSSSYEQYF. Written as DNA, the CDR3 is TGTGCCAGCAGCTTAGCGAGAGGTGGGGGCAGCAGCTCCTACGAGCAGTACTTC.

This chain uses TRBV9 with TRBJ1-2, with 7 bases that match TRBD1. V lost 2 bases to trimming and J lost 5 bases; unmatched junction nucleotides: 6. CDR1 is SGDLS, CDR2 YYNGEE, per germline. The CDR3 covers 14 residues. The CDR3, as DNA: TGTGCCAGCAGCGTCGGGGACAGTCGTTATGGCTACACCTTC. This translates into CASSVGDSRYGYTF.

Comments on this clonotype: Possible read error: a much larger clone is one base away. This CDR3 reads CNASLGTDTQYF. For the CDR3, the DNA is TGCAATGCTAGTCTAGGAACAGATACGCAGTATTTT. The J gene is TRBJ2-3, the V gene TRBV20-1, with D unclear. This CDR3 has 12 amino acids. Germline lookup yields CDR1 DFQATT and CDR2 SNEGSKA (reference sequence).

The V gene is TRBV2, the J gene TRBJ2-7; TRBD2 aligns across 7 bases. The CDR3 sequence is 14 residues long. Germline V gives CDR1 SNHLY, CDR2 FYNNEI. Trimming took 6 bases from V and 2 from J; bases not matched to a gene: 7. CDR3 sequence: CASRGPGGPYEQYF. The DNA of the CDR3 is TGTGCCAGCAGGGGGCCGGGGGGACCCTACGAGCAGTACTTC. Using reference TRBV2 and TRBJ2-7 for the parts outside the CDR3, the full variable domain is EPEVTQTPSHQVTQMGQEVILRCVPISNHLYFYWYRQILGQKVEFLVSFYNNEISEKSEIFDDQFSVERPDGSNFTLKIRSTKLEDSAMYFCASRGPGGPYEQYFGPGTRLTVT.

Only a few counts were recorded for this clonotype. The chain carries TRBV27 and TRBJ1-1; TRBD1 is a possible D gene (5 bases). Germline loops: CDR1 MNHEY, CDR2 SMNVEV (reference sequence). The CDR3 has 13 amino acids. V was clipped by 6 bases and J by 6 bases, with 14 bases between them. CDR3 coding DNA: TGTGCCAGCAGGGTTCGTGGGGGGGCTGAAGCTTTCTTT. This codes for CASRVRGGAEAFF.

This clonotype has only a few counts. A much larger clone lies a single base off, so this may be a read error. The genes are TRBV4-3 and TRBJ2-7, with D possibly being TRBD2 (5 bases). CDR3 length: 14 residues. Per germline, CDR1 LGHNA and CDR2 YSLEER. CDR3 loop: CANSQDRGPYEQYF. The DNA for the CDR3 is TGCGCCAACAGCCAAGATCGGGGTCCCTACGAGCAGTACTTC.

The gene calls are TRBV7-3 and TRBJ2-7, with a weak D call TRBD2 (6 bases). This CDR3 region has 14 residues. Trimming stripped 1 base from V and 2 bases from J, with 9 bases between. Germline V gene data show CDR1 as SGHTA and CDR2 as FQGTGA. CDR3 in DNA: TGTGCCAGCAGCTTAATGGGAGGAGCCTACGAGCAGTACTTC. This codes for CASSLMGGAYEQYF.

In this sample, this clonotype turned up a few times. J is TRBJ2-1 and V is TRBV5-1; TRBD1 aligns across 7 bases. CDR1 SGHRS and CDR2 YFSETQ come from the germline V gene. The CDR3 is made up of 15 amino acids. Trimming at V came to 1 base and at J to 4 bases, leaving 5 bases not matched to a gene. The CDR3 sequence: CASSLTGQEYNEQFF. As DNA, the CDR3 is TGCGCCAGCAGCTTGACAGGACAGGAGTACAATGAGCAGTTCTTC.

A few counts support this clonotype. The V call is TRBV9, the J call TRBJ1-6, with a weak D call TRBD1 (6 bases). The CDR3 covers 17 residues. Germline V gives CDR1 SGDLS, CDR2 YYNGEE. V lost 0 bases and J lost 8, with 18 bases in between. The CDR3 sequence is CASSVANRPKGDSPLHF. The DNA of the CDR3 is TGTGCCAGCAGCGTAGCTAACAGGCCGAAGGGGGATTCACCCCTCCACTTT. Filled out from reference TRBV9 and TRBJ1-6, the complete variable domain reads DSGVTQTPKHLITATGQRVTLRCSPRSGDLSVYWYQQSLDQGLQFLIQYYNGEERAKGNILERFSAQQFPDLHSELNLSSLELGDSALYFCASSVANRPKGDSPLHFGNGTRLTVT.

This clonotype has just a few counts. The chain couples TRBV11-2 to TRBJ2-3; 7 nucleotides agree with TRBD1. Germline-derived CDR1 and CDR2 are SGHAT and FQNNGV. The CDR3 loop spans 15 amino acids. The V and J ends lost 7 bases and 2 bases, in that order; junction bases with no gene match: 9. The CDR3 DNA sequence: TGTGCCAGCAACAACCGGGACAGAAACACAGATACGCAGTATTTT. Its protein is CASNNRDRNTDTQYF.

This clonotype showed up just a few times. The V call is TRBV29-1, the J call TRBJ1-2, with a weak D call TRBD1 (5 bases). Germline V lookup: CDR1 SQVTM, CDR2 ANQGSEA. This CDR3 region has 14 residues. V was shortened by 1 base and J by 4 bases, with 13 bases between the two germline ends. CDR3 DNA sequence: TGCAGCGTTGAAGGACAGCCCCCAGTCTATGGCTACACCTTC. This translates into CSVEGQPPVYGYTF.

This clonotype was detected many times. The chain couples TRBV29-1 to TRBJ2-1; D not certain. The CDR3 extends over 13 amino acids. Trimming took off 4 bases at V and 1 base at J, with 8 bases between the two ends. Germline-derived CDR1 and CDR2 are SQVTM and ANQGSEA. This CDR3 is CSVGLESYNEQFF. The DNA of the CDR3 is TGCAGCGTTGGGCTGGAGTCCTACAATGAGCAGTTCTTC.

V gene TRBV5-1 combines with J gene TRBJ1-1, with 8 bases fitting TRBD1. Germline loops: CDR1 SGHRS, CDR2 YFSETQ. This CDR3 region has 13 residues. V shed 4 bases, J shed 4 bases, and the junction held 3 bases outside the gene matches. The CDR3 here is CASSQDRVTEAFF. The CDR3 DNA sequence: TGCGCCAGCAGCCAGGACAGGGTCACTGAAGCTTTCTTT.

The chain's CDR3 is CASSYVGGTDTQYF. The CDR3 DNA reads TGTGCCAGCAGTTACGTCGGCGGCACAGATACGCAGTATTTT. V is TRBV6-5 and J is TRBJ2-3; D not certain. This CDR3 spans 14 amino acids. Trimming pared 2 bases from V and 1 base from J, leaving 7 bases between. Germline lookup yields CDR1 MNHEY and CDR2 SVGAGI.

The chain carries TRBV5-7 and TRBJ1-1; possible D gene TRBD1, 6 bases. TRBV5-7 is sorted into the ORF group, with uncertain function. V lost 0 bases and J 4 bases, leaving 10 bases between the germline ends. There are 14 residues in the CDR3. In nucleotides, the CDR3 is TGTGCCAGCAGCTTGGGACAGGAGGGCACTGAAGCTTTCTTT. Translation: CASSLGQEGTEAFF.

The table lists this clonotype with a few counts. V is TRBV12-3 or TRBV12-4 and J is TRBJ1-5; no definite D call. This CDR3 contains 17 residues. The V end lost 7 bases, the J end lost 0 bases, and 19 bases lay between the germline ends. CDR3 loop: CASTQERQSYSNQPQHF. In DNA, the CDR3 is TGTGCCAGCACCCAAGAGCGTCAGAGCTATAGCAATCAGCCCCAGCATTTT.

The chain has TRBV10-3 and TRBJ1-4; 10 bases are a match to TRBD1. This CDR3 is built from 15 residues. The ends lost 6 bases at V and 6 bases at J; junction bases unmatched: 7. Germline values: CDR1 ENHRY, CDR2 SYGVKD. The CDR3 nucleotides are TGTGCCATCAGCGTTGACGGGACAGGGGATGAAAAACTGTTTTTT. Protein sequence: CAISVDGTGDEKLFF.

This clonotype was seen at least ten times. The chain carries TRBV4-1 and TRBJ2-7; maybe TRBD1 (6 bases). V lost 1 base and J lost 3, with 16 bases in between. The CDR3 extends over 16 amino acids. Germline V gene lookup returns CDR1 MGHRA and CDR2 YSYEKL. Here the CDR3 reads CASSQGRQDRSYEQYF. The CDR3 coding sequence is TGCGCCAGCAGCCAAGGTCGTCAGGACAGAAGCTACGAGCAGTACTTC.

V and J are TRBV28 and TRBJ1-4; D is possibly TRBD1 (6 bases). The germline V gene encodes CDR1 MDHEN and CDR2 SYDVKM. V was trimmed by 6 bases and J by 5 bases, leaving 16 bases between them. This CDR3 has 15 residues. CDR3 nucleotide sequence: TGTGCCAGCAGCGCCACAGGGTATTCGAATGAAAAACTGTTTTTT. As protein: CASSATGYSNEKLFF. The whole variable domain, remainder taken from reference TRBV28 and TRBJ1-4, is DVKVTQSSRYLVKRTGEKVFLECVQDMDHENMFWYRQDPGLGLRLIYFSYDVKMKEKGDIPEGYSVSREKKERFSLILESASTNQTSMYLCASSATGYSNEKLFFGSGTQLSVL.